The 28 T cell receptor beta chains presented below share a single source sample, sequenced in a study of shared clonotypes between healthy human individuals. Generated by immunoSEQ multiplex PCR, the TCRdb table keeps only in-frame clones and is missing some. The profile covers 800,000 to 950,000 clones, with around 96% appearing a single time and about 0.25% taken by the ten largest. Naive CD8 cells, CD45RO-negative and positively selected for CCR7, excluded terminally differentiated effector memory CD45RA+ cells. The sequencing input was naive CD8+ T cells sorted from blood. The receptor set was obtained from a man aged 30-40 years in good health.

This chain uses TRBV7-9 with TRBJ2-3, with TRBD2 matching 11 bases. The germline V gene encodes CDR1 SEHNR and CDR2 FQNEAQ (reference sequence). The CDR3 totals 16 residues. Trimming removed 7 bases from V and 4 bases from J; junction bases left unmatched: 10. CDR3 amino acids: CASMTGLAGGADTQYF. The DNA of the CDR3 is TGTGCCAGCATGACCGGTCTAGCGGGAGGCGCAGATACGCAGTATTTT.

The V and J genes are TRBV4-3 and TRBJ2-7; 9 nucleotides match TRBD2. CDR1 is LGHNA and CDR2 is YSLEER in the germline V gene. The J segment lost 0 bases and the V segment lost 4 bases, leaving 1 base of the junction unmatched. This CDR3 region has 14 residues. CDR3 DNA sequence: TGCGCCAGCAGCCGCGGGAGGGGCTCCTACGAGCAGTACTTC. It translates to CASSRGRGSYEQYF.

The chain uses TRBV13 and TRBJ2-7; 8 bases align to TRBD1. This CDR3 spans 15 amino acids. From germline, CDR1 is PRHDT and CDR2 FYEKMQ (reference sequence). V gave up 1 base and J gave up 2 bases; unmatched junction bases: 4. CDR3 amino acids: CASSLDGTGTYEQYF. CDR3 DNA sequence: TGTGCCAGCAGCTTAGACGGGACAGGAACCTACGAGCAGTACTTC.

This rearrangement joins TRBV28 to TRBJ1-1, with no clear D. The CDR3 runs to 16 residues. The germline gives CDR1 MDHEN, CDR2 SYDVKM. Trimming took 5 bases from V and 5 from J, leaving 21 bases between them. CDR3 DNA: TGTGCCAGCAGTCTTGCCCTTTACACCGGCGAGACTGAAGCTTTCTTT. Its translation is CASSLALYTGETEAFF.

V gene TRBV9 combines with J gene TRBJ2-2, with D maybe TRBD2 (5 bases). The V end lost 6 bases, the J end lost 1 base, and 16 bases lay between the germline ends. Germline-derived CDR1 and CDR2 are SGDLS and YYNGEE. The CDR3 is made up of 16 amino acids. The CDR3 protein is CASTPQAGLNTGELFF. The CDR3 region has the DNA TGTGCCAGCACCCCTCAGGCAGGACTGAACACCGGGGAGCTGTTTTTT.

This clone was observed a single time. The V gene is TRBV7-9, the J gene TRBJ2-3, with D maybe TRBD2 (5 bases). The CDR3 consists of 13 residues. The germline V gene has CDR1 SEHNR and CDR2 FQNEAQ (reference sequence). The V gene lost 5 bases and the J gene lost 5 bases, with 11 bases spanning the gap. CDR3 sequence (DNA): TGTGCCAGCAGCCGAGGGCAGAAAGATACGCAGTATTTT. Translation: CASSRGQKDTQYF.

V gene TRBV7-9 combines with J gene TRBJ1-4; TRBD1 matches 10 bases. V shed 2 bases, J shed 6 bases, and the junction held 12 bases outside the gene matches. CDR3 size: 18 residues. Germline CDR1 SEHNR, CDR2 FQNEAQ (reference sequence). CDR3 protein: CASSLISPLTGGDEKLFF. CDR3 sequence (DNA): TGTGCCAGCAGCTTAATTTCCCCACTGACAGGGGGCGATGAAAAACTGTTTTTT. The full variable domain, completed using reference TRBV7-9 and TRBJ1-4, is DTGVSQNPRHKITKRGQNVTFRCDPISEHNRLYWYRQTLGQGPEFLTYFQNEAQLEKSRLLSDRFSAERPKGSFSTLEIQRTEQGDSAMYLCASSLISPLTGGDEKLFFGSGTQLSVL.

This chain connects TRBV5-1 to TRBJ1-1, with D unresolved. Germline loops: CDR1 SGHRS, CDR2 YFSETQ. Trimming left V 4 bases short and J 1 base short, with 14 bases between. This CDR3 contains 15 residues. CDR3 loop: CASSVELWGNTEAFF. The CDR3 nucleotides are TGCGCCAGCAGCGTGGAACTGTGGGGGAACACTGAAGCTTTCTTT. Together with reference TRBV5-1 and TRBJ1-1, the CDR3 gives the full variable domain: KAGVTQTPRYLIKTRGQQVTLSCSPISGHRSVSWYQQTPGQGLQFLFEYFSETQRNKGNFPGRFSGRQFSNSRSEMNVSTLELGDSALYLCASSVELWGNTEAFFGQGTRLTVV.

The chain couples TRBV5-6 to TRBJ2-7, with D unclear. V lost 4 bases to trimming and J lost 0 bases, with 11 bases between them. CDR1 is SGHDT and CDR2 is YYEEEE in the germline V gene. This CDR3 is built from 14 residues. Here the CDR3 reads CASSAPGASYEQYF. Written as DNA, the CDR3 is TGTGCCAGCAGCGCCCCCGGAGCCTCCTACGAGCAGTACTTC.

The V call is TRBV29-1, the J call TRBJ2-1; D call uncertain. The CDR3 is made up of 11 amino acids. Per the germline V gene, CDR1 is SQVTM and CDR2 is ANQGSEA. Trimming took 7 bases from V and 0 from J, leaving 4 bases between them. In nucleotides, the CDR3 is TGCAGCGGGGGCTCCTACAATGAGCAGTTCTTC. Translated: CSGGSYNEQFF.

This chain links TRBV5-1 with TRBJ1-1, with a tentative D call TRBD1 (6 bases). The CDR3 runs to 13 residues. Deletions cut 5 bases from V and 6 bases from J, with 14 bases between. The germline V gene encodes CDR1 SGHRS and CDR2 YFSETQ. The CDR3 region is CASRGMTGSEAFF. In nucleotides, the CDR3 is TGCGCCAGCAGAGGAATGACAGGATCTGAAGCTTTCTTT.

The rearrangement links TRBV4-1 to TRBJ2-2; no firm D call. From germline, CDR1 is MGHRA and CDR2 YSYEKL. V lost 1 base and J lost 7, with 7 bases in between. The length of the CDR3 is 13 residues. In DNA, the CDR3 is TGCGCCAGCAGCCAAGTCCCAATCGGGGAGCTGTTTTTT. Translating it yields CASSQVPIGELFF.

This clone was seen once. Within the sample, other DNA sequences also encode this same CDR3. The chain has TRBV27 and TRBJ1-2; TRBD1 aligns across 9 bases. Germline CDR1 reads MNHEY; CDR2 reads SMNVEV (reference sequence). The trim removed 6 bases at V and 8 bases at J, leaving 4 bases unmatched. The CDR3 extends over 12 amino acids. The CDR3 bases are TGTGCCAGCAGCAGGACAGGGGACGGCTACACCTTC. Its translation is CASSRTGDGYTF.

The genes are TRBV4-1 and TRBJ2-3; D gene uncertain. Germline CDR1 is MGHRA and CDR2 is YSYEKL. V lost 2 bases and J lost 0, with 9 bases in between. This CDR3 is built from 15 residues. CDR3 sequence: CASSQYGRSTDTQYF. CDR3 sequence (DNA): TGCGCCAGCAGCCAATATGGCAGGAGCACAGATACGCAGTATTTT.

The chain is built from TRBV2 and TRBJ2-2; weak D call: TRBD2 (6 bases). Germline values: CDR1 SNHLY, CDR2 FYNNEI. Trimming removed 2 bases from V and 5 bases from J, with 12 bases in between. CDR3 length: 15 amino acids. The DNA of the CDR3 is TGTGCCAGCAGTGAACCCGGGAGCATGACCGGGGAGCTGTTTTTT. It codes for CASSEPGSMTGELFF.

With regard to this clone: Other DNA sequences in the sample encode the same CDR3. V is TRBV11-2 and J is TRBJ2-7; D remains ambiguous. Germline values: CDR1 SGHAT, CDR2 FQNNGV. The CDR3 is made up of 12 amino acids. Trimming took 3 bases from V and 0 from J, leaving 3 bases between them. The CDR3 loop is CASSFPSYEQYF. Here the CDR3 DNA reads TGTGCCAGCAGCTTCCCCTCCTACGAGCAGTACTTC. Full variable domain (missing parts from reference TRBV11-2 and TRBJ2-7): EAGVAQSPRYKIIEKRQSVAFWCNPISGHATLYWYQQILGQGPKLLIQFQNNGVVDDSQLPKDRFSAERLKGVDSTLKIQPAKLEDSAVYLCASSFPSYEQYFGPGTRLTVT.

The chain employs TRBV21-1 and TRBJ1-1; TRBD1 was called by the table and not checked on the DNA. TRBV21-1 is classified as a pseudogene. This CDR3 has 15 residues. For the CDR3, the DNA is TGTGCCAGCAGCATCGGACAGGGAGGGCACACTGAAGCTTTCTTT. This sequence encodes CASSIGQGGHTEAFF.

The CDR3 sequence: CASSPTPGTGGFDQPQHF. DNA for the CDR3: TGTGCCAGCAGCCCGACCCCGGGGACAGGGGGCTTCGATCAGCCCCAGCATTTT. The J gene is TRBJ1-5, the V gene TRBV7-9, with 12 bases matching TRBD1. CDR1 is SEHNR and CDR2 is FQNEAQ in the germline V gene (reference sequence). With 5 bases clipped from V and 5 bases from J, the junction kept 13 bases outside the gene matches. The CDR3 runs 18 residues.

The rearrangement joins TRBV7-9 to TRBJ2-1; TRBD1 agrees at 10 bases. Trimming removed 3 bases from V and 8 bases from J; junction bases left unmatched: 4. There are 14 residues in the CDR3. Germline V gene data show CDR1 as SEHNR and CDR2 as FQNEAQ (reference sequence). In DNA form, the CDR3 reads TGTGCCAGCAGCTTGGGACAGGGGTGGGATGAGCAGTTCTTC. Amino acids: CASSLGQGWDEQFF.

CDR3 DNA sequence: TGCGCCAGCAGCCAAGTCTGGCGGGAGGGCACCGGGGAGCTGTTTTTT. It is translated as CASSQVWREGTGELFF. The rearrangement uses TRBV4-1 and TRBJ2-2, with 9 bases aligning to TRBD2. With 1 base clipped from V and 4 bases from J, the junction kept 4 bases outside the gene matches. This CDR3 spans 16 amino acids. Looked up from germline, CDR1 is MGHRA and CDR2 is YSYEKL.

This clone was counted once. V gene TRBV6-1 combines with J gene TRBJ1-1; D gene uncertain. Germline-derived CDR1 and CDR2 are MNHNS and SASEGT. This CDR3 is built from 12 residues. V was pared by 5 bases and J by 3 bases, with 7 bases between. The CDR3 reads CASSLRYTEAFF. DNA for the CDR3: TGTGCCAGCAGTCTTAGATACACTGAAGCTTTCTTT.

V is TRBV10-3 and J is TRBJ2-1; possible D gene TRBD1, 5 bases. Germline-derived CDR1 and CDR2 are ENHRY and SYGVKD. The CDR3 covers 15 residues. Trimming left V 0 bases short and J 3 bases short, with 9 bases between. CDR3 in amino acids: CAISESTVLYNEQFF. CDR3 coding DNA: TGTGCCATCAGTGAGTCGACAGTTCTCTACAATGAGCAGTTCTTC.

V usage is TRBV27 and J usage is TRBJ2-3; 7 nucleotides align to TRBD1. CDR3 length equals 16 residues. V was pared by 5 bases and J by 0 bases, with 8 bases of the junction left unmatched. Germline V gives CDR1 MNHEY, CDR2 SMNVEV (reference sequence). CDR3 protein: CASSLGTDLSTDTQYF. As DNA, the CDR3 is TGTGCCAGCAGTCTCGGGACAGACCTTAGCACAGATACGCAGTATTTT.

This clone occurred once. The chain links TRBV28 to TRBJ2-1; D gene unclear. Trimming left V 3 bases short and J 2 bases short, with 8 bases between. The CDR3 extends over 14 amino acids. Germline CDR1 is MDHEN and CDR2 is SYDVKM. The CDR3 protein is CASSFKGPYNEQFF. DNA for the CDR3: TGTGCCAGCAGTTTTAAGGGTCCCTACAATGAGCAGTTCTTC.

J is TRBJ2-1 and V is TRBV5-5; 9 bases are a match to TRBD1. The V and J ends lost 4 bases and 7 bases, in that order; junction bases with no gene match: 6. CDR1 and CDR2 from the germline V gene are SGHKS and YYEKEE (reference sequence). The CDR3 spans 14 residues. The CDR3 loop is CASSMRTGDNEQFF. Written as DNA, the CDR3 is TGTGCCAGCAGCATGCGGACAGGGGATAATGAGCAGTTCTTC.

The V call is TRBV2, the J call TRBJ2-7, with 7 bases identical to TRBD2. V lost 10 bases, J lost 4 bases, and 10 bases stayed unmatched. Germline V gene sequence: CDR1 SNHLY, CDR2 FYNNEI. CDR3 length: 13 residues. CDR3 DNA: TGTGCCATCCTTAAGAGCGGGGATTACGAGCAGTACTTC. Protein product: CAILKSGDYEQYF.

This chain joins TRBV7-2 and TRBJ2-7; tentatively, D is TRBD1 (6 bases). This CDR3 is built from 15 residues. The ends were cut back, 2 bases at V and 2 bases at J, with 13 bases in the middle. Looked up from germline, CDR1 is SGHTA and CDR2 is FQGNSA. CDR3 bases: TGTGCCAGCAGCTTACGGGTACAGGGACCCTACGAGCAGTACTTC. Translating gives CASSLRVQGPYEQYF.

This chain connects TRBV4-1 to TRBJ2-5, with 8 bases lining up with TRBD2. The CDR3 covers 15 residues. The V gene's germline CDR1 is MGHRA and CDR2 YSYEKL. V shed 0 bases, J shed 4 bases, and the junction held 4 bases outside the gene matches. CDR3 coding DNA: TGCGCCAGCAGCCAAGATCCCGGGAGGGTAGAGACCCAGTACTTC. Its translation: CASSQDPGRVETQYF.